The clone carrying this TCR beta chain has only one observation. The antigen remains undetermined. The CDR3 is 17 amino acids. CDR1 is SGHVS and CDR2 is FQNEAQ in the germline V gene. V lost 0 bases to trimming and J lost 1 base, with 14 bases between them. The data were taken from a study of blood T cells in healthy people across ages. Regarding the study as a whole: It was held that diversity estimates obtained from one million T cells represented underestimates. Changes in expanded clonotypes were possibly confounded, as the CMV status of donors was unknown.

Through a sample-barcoded 5' primer and a J-beta primer mix, a second PCR was run for roughly 7 to 12 cycles. TCRdb fed the 5' RACE reads into MiXCR, producing one record per CDR3 protein. Among roughly 800,000 distinct CDR3 sequences listed, roughly 50% were seen once. The TCR was taken from an older man in good health. Sequencing was done on a sample of blood. J is TRBJ2-3 and V is TRBV7-8; perhaps TRBD2 as D (5 bases). CDR3 sequence: CASSLALLAPRTDTQYF. The CDR3 region has the DNA TGTGCCAGCAGCTTAGCGCTGCTAGCCCCCCGCACAGATACGCAGTATTTT.